This TCR beta chain was observed in a study of cytomegalovirus exposure and HLA in healthy donors. This clone was counted between two and nine times. Vbeta (60) and Jbeta (13) primers were used in the PCR. The method was immunoSEQ multiplex PCR; TCRdb's version includes in-frame clones alone and lacks a portion of them. The data show under 200,000 clones, around 75% seen once. The CDR3 length is 15 residues. The junction had 6 bases not matched to a gene; V was cut back by 3 bases and J by 2 bases. Germline-derived CDR1 and CDR2 are SGHDT and YYEEEE. The J gene is TRBJ2-3, the V gene TRBV5-6, with TRBD2 matching 7 bases. Sequencing was carried out using PBMCs. The source is a woman aged 25 to 45 in good health and CMV-seronegative. The CDR3 reads CASSSRDYLTDTQYF. CDR3 nucleotide sequence: TGTGCCAGCAGCTCCCGGGACTACCTCACAGATACGCAGTATTTT.